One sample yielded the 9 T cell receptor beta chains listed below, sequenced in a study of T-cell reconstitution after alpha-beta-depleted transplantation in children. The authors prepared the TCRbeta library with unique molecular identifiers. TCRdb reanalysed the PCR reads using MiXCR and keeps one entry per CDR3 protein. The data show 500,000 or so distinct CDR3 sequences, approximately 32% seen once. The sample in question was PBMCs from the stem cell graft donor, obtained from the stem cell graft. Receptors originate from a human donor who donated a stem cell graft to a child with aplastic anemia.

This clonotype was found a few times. The CDR3 is CASSQDGPGQLTYNEQFF. CDR3 nucleotides: TGCGCCAGCAGCCAAGATGGCCCCGGACAGCTTACATACAATGAGCAGTTCTTC. The V and J genes are TRBV4-3 and TRBJ2-1; maybe TRBD1 (6 bases). The CDR3 is 18 residues long. CDR1 is LGHNA and CDR2 is YSLEER in the germline V gene. V was clipped by 0 bases and J by 4 bases, with 19 bases between them.

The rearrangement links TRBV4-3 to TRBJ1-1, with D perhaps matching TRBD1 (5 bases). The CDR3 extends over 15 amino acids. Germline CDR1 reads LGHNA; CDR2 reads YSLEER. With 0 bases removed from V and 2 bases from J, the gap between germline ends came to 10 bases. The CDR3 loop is CASSQEHGANTEAFF. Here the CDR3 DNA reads TGCGCCAGCAGCCAAGAACACGGGGCCAACACTGAAGCTTTCTTT.

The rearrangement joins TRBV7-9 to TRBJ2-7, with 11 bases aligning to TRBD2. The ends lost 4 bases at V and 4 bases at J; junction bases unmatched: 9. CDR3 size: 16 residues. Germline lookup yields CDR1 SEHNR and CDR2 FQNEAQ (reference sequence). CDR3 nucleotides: TGTGCCAGCAGCTCCATAGCGGGAGGGCCCCTGTACGAGCAGTACTTC. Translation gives CASSSIAGGPLYEQYF.

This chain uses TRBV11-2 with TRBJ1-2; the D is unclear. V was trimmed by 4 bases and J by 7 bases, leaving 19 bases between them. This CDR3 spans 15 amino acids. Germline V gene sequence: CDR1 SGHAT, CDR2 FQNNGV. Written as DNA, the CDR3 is TGTGCCAGCAGCTCTTCTGGGCCCTTCGCGGGTGGCTACACCTTC. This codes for CASSSSGPFAGGYTF.

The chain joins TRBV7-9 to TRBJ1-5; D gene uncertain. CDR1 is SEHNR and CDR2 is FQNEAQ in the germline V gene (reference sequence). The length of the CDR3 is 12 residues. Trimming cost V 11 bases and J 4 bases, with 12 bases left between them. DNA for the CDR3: TGTGCCTCGGGAGAGCTTAATCAGCCCCAGCATTTT. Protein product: CASGELNQPQHF.

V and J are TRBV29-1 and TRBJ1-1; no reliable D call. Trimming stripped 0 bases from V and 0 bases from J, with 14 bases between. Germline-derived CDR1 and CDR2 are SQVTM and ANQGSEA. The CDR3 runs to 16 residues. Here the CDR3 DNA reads TGCAGCGTTGAAGAAGATTTTGGTCGGGTGAACACTGAAGCTTTCTTT. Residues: CSVEEDFGRVNTEAFF.

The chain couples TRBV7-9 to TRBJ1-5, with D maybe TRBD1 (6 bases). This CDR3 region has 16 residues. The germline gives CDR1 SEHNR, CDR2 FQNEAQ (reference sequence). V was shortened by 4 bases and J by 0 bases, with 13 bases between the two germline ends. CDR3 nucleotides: TGTGCCAGCAGCTCCACAGGGATTAATAGCAATCAGCCCCAGCATTTT. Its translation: CASSSTGINSNQPQHF.

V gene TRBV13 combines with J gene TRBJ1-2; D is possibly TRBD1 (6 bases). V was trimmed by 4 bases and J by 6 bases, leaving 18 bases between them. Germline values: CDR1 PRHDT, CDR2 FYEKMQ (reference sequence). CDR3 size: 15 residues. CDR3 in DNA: TGTGCCAGCAGCTCTCAACAGGGAGCCCAGGATGGCTACACCTTC. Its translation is CASSSQQGAQDGYTF.

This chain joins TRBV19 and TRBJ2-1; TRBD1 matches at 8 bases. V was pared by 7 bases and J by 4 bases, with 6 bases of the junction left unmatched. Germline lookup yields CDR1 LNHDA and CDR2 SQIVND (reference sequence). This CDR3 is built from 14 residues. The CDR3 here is CASNPGQEYNEQFF. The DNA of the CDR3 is TGTGCCAGTAATCCGGGACAGGAATACAATGAGCAGTTCTTC.